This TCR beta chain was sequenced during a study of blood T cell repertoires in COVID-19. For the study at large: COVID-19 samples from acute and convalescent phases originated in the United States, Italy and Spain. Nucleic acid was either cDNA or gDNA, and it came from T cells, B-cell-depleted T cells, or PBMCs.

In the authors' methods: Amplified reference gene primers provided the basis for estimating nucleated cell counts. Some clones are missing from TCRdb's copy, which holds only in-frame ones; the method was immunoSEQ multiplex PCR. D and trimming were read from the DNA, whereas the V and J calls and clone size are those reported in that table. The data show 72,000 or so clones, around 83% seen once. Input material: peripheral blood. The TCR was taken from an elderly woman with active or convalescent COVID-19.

The DNA of the CDR3 is TGTGCCAGTAGTGAAGGGACAGGGAGTTCCTACGAGCAGTACTTC. Translated, it gives CASSEGTGSSYEQYF. The genes are TRBV19 and TRBJ2-7; 9 nucleotides agree with TRBD1. The CDR3 contains 15 residues. The germline V gene has CDR1 LNHDA and CDR2 SQIVND (reference sequence). J gave up 1 base and V 5 bases, and 6 bases lay outside the gene matches. Filled out from reference TRBV19 and TRBJ2-7, the complete variable domain reads DGGITQSPKYLFRKEGQNVTLSCEQNLNHDAMYWYRQDPGQGLRLIYYSQIVNDFQKGDIAEGYSVSREKKESFPLTVTSAQKNPTAFYLCASSEGTGSSYEQYFGPGTRLTVT.